Given below is one T cell receptor (beta chain) in context. Its antigen is not known. This specimen belongs to a study of cytomegalovirus exposure and HLA in healthy donors. Findings and limits, study-wide: Some TCR beta chains (more than 150 of them) were listed as cytomegalovirus-associated.

Germline loops: CDR1 SGHTA, CDR2 FQGNSA. V lost 8 bases and J lost 3, with 10 bases in between. This CDR3 contains 12 residues. The PCR contained 60 Vbeta and 13 Jbeta primers. Profiling relied on immunoSEQ multiplex PCR, and the TCRdb table lists in-frame clones only, not all of them. The sample table includes tens of thousands of clones. Material: PBMCs. V gene TRBV7-2 combines with J gene TRBJ1-1; TRBD1 might be the D (5 bases). This clonotype was sampled from a woman in her fifties or sixties in good health and CMV-seropositive. The CDR3 region is CASGRVYTEAFF. CDR3 DNA sequence: TGTGCCAGCGGCAGGGTCTACACTGAAGCTTTCTTT.